The clone carrying this T cell receptor beta chain was seen at least ten times. Germline V gives CDR1 DFQATT, CDR2 SNEGSKA (reference sequence). The CDR3 spans 15 residues. The ends were cut back, 0 bases at V and 10 bases at J, with 21 bases in the middle. TCRdb independently ran MiXCR on the PCR reads; one entry per CDR3 protein. The sample lists over 85,000 distinct CDR3 sequences; roughly 51% were seen once. This entry belongs to a study of CDR3 diversity in severe acne. V gene TRBV20-1 combines with J gene TRBJ1-1; TRBD1 might be the D (5 bases). Input material: blood. This TCR came from a male donor with acne. The CDR3 is CSARDAEGHISGAFF. CDR3 sequence (DNA): TGCAGTGCTAGAGATGCAGAGGGGCACATCTCGGGAGCTTTCTTT.